A single sample is the source of the 11 T cell receptor beta chains below, sequenced in a study of T cells in localized non-small cell lung cancer. Clones were read by immunoSEQ multiplex PCR, and TCRdb kept only the in-frame ones, dropping some. The profile shows 25,000 to 30,000 clones, about 90% of them singletons. This specimen was peripheral blood, taken before any cancer treatment. Every receptor here comes from a woman between 18 and 55 years old with stage I lung adenocarcinoma.

The chain carries TRBV6-1 and TRBJ1-5, with D unresolved. Trimming cost V 6 bases and J 3 bases, with 15 bases left between them. This CDR3 region has 15 residues. Germline values: CDR1 MNHNS, CDR2 SASEGT. The chain's CDR3 is CASSSSVAINQPQHF. In DNA, the CDR3 is TGTGCCAGCAGCTCAAGTGTGGCAATCAATCAGCCCCAGCATTTT.

A single count supports this clone. The chain combines TRBV5-6 with TRBJ2-2; 10 bases are a match to TRBD1. Germline V gene sequence: CDR1 SGHDT, CDR2 YYEEEE. Germline trimming cut 5 bases from V and 6 bases from J; bases unmatched to any gene: 10. The CDR3 length is 16 residues. CDR3 DNA sequence: TGTGCCAGCAGTCCCTTAGGGACAGGGGTGGCCGGGGAGCTGTTTTTT. Its translation is CASSPLGTGVAGELFF.

The chain recombines TRBV19 with TRBJ2-7; unclear D gene. Germline V gives CDR1 LNHDA, CDR2 SQIVND (reference sequence). The CDR3 extends over 16 amino acids. The V gene lost 6 bases and the J gene lost 3 bases, with 21 bases spanning the gap. Here the CDR3 reads CASSDTRDPVGYEQYF. The DNA for the CDR3 is TGTGCCAGTAGCGATACGAGAGACCCGGTGGGCTACGAGCAGTACTTC.

The rearrangement joins TRBV4-1 to TRBJ2-1; 12 bases align to TRBD2. With 1 base clipped from V and 8 bases from J, the junction kept 3 bases outside the gene matches. The CDR3 totals 15 residues. The germline gives CDR1 MGHRA, CDR2 YSYEKL. CDR3 DNA sequence: TGCGCCAGCAGCCAAGGACTAGCGGGAGTATATGAGCAGTTCTTC. Residues: CASSQGLAGVYEQFF.

This clone was counted a single time. The V call is TRBV11-2, the J call TRBJ1-5; the match to TRBD1 covers 8 bases. The CDR3 contains 15 residues. Germline V gives CDR1 SGHAT, CDR2 FQNNGV. V was clipped by 5 bases and J by 0 bases; unmatched bases: 3. The CDR3 nucleotides are TGTGCCAGCAGCCCGACAGGGGATAGCAATCAGCCCCAGCATTTT. Residues: CASSPTGDSNQPQHF.

This clone occurred once. The CDR3 nucleotides are TGTGCCAGTCAAAGGATGAGGGATCAGCCCCAGCATTTT. Protein sequence: CASQRMRDQPQHF. V gene TRBV19 combines with J gene TRBJ1-5, with D unclear. Trimming took off 8 bases at V and 5 bases at J, with 13 bases between the two ends. The CDR3 spans 13 residues. CDR1 is LNHDA and CDR2 is SQIVND in the germline V gene (reference sequence).

The gene calls are TRBV20-1 and TRBJ2-5; D gene uncertain. This CDR3 is built from 11 residues. Trimming stripped 1 base from V and 4 bases from J, with 4 bases between. Germline values: CDR1 DFQATT, CDR2 SNEGSKA (reference sequence). This chain's CDR3 is CSARVSETQYF. CDR3 coding DNA: TGCAGTGCTAGAGTCTCAGAGACCCAGTACTTC.

The chain recombines TRBV5-6 with TRBJ1-1; D possibly corresponds to TRBD1 (5 bases). Trimming took off 1 base at V and 1 base at J, with 14 bases between the two ends. This CDR3 comprises 16 residues. The germline gives CDR1 SGHDT, CDR2 YYEEEE. CDR3 loop: CASSLMLGVRNTEAFF. The CDR3 bases are TGTGCCAGCAGCTTGATGTTAGGGGTTCGGAACACTGAAGCTTTCTTT.

The chain links TRBV5-4 to TRBJ2-5, with D possibly TRBD1 on 6 matching bases. The V gene lost 5 bases and the J gene lost 5 bases, with 13 bases spanning the gap. CDR3 length equals 13 residues. Per the germline V gene, CDR1 is SGHNT and CDR2 is YYREEE (reference sequence). CDR3 DNA sequence: TGTGCCAGCAGGGCCTCAGGGGAGGAGACCCAGTACTTC. Protein sequence: CASRASGEETQYF. The whole variable domain, filled in from reference TRBV5-4 and TRBJ2-5, reads ETGVTQSPTHLIKTRGQQVTLRCSSQSGHNTVSWYQQALGQGPQFIFQYYREEENGRGNFPPRFSGLQFPNYSSELNVNALELDDSALYLCASRASGEETQYFGPGTRLLVL.

This sequence joins TRBV11-2 and TRBJ1-5, with D uncertain. The CDR3 has 14 residues. Germline CDR1 is SGHAT and CDR2 is FQNNGV. The V and J ends lost 0 bases and 7 bases respectively, with 10 bases between them. The CDR3 coding sequence is TGTGCCAGCAGCTTAGAGTCGAGCAGACAGCCCCAGCATTTT. It yields the protein CASSLESSRQPQHF.

This chain links TRBV18 with TRBJ2-7; 11 bases line up with TRBD1. Trimming removed 3 bases from V and 3 bases from J; junction bases left unmatched: 4. This CDR3 has 15 amino acids. Germline V gene lookup returns CDR1 KGHSH and CDR2 LQKENI. The CDR3 region has the DNA TGTGCCAGCTCACCGGACAGGGGGCCGTACTACGAGCAGTACTTC. Translation gives CASSPDRGPYYEQYF.